The T cell receptor (beta chain) described here comes from a study of beta chain features in type 1 diabetes. The study's findings and limits: Reduced insertions and increased deletions marked VDJ junctions in type 1 diabetes patients.

Comment on this clone: Its antigen is as yet unknown.

Germline loops: CDR1 MDHEN, CDR2 SYDVKM. The CDR3 totals 14 residues. The V and J ends lost 6 bases and 5 bases, in that order; junction bases with no gene match: 6. What was sequenced were expressed TCRB transcripts, since all of the isolated RNA had been reverse transcribed. Clones were sequenced by immunoSEQ multiplex PCR, and TCRdb holds only the in-frame ones, with some missing. The sample yields around 430,000 clones, 30% seen once. This clonotype was sampled from a young man in good health. The rearrangement links TRBV28 to TRBJ2-7; 11 bases are shared with TRBD1. The sample taken for sequencing was naive CD4+ T cells from blood. CDR3 residues: CASRRDRGLDEQYF. The CDR3 coding sequence is TGTGCCAGCAGGAGGGACAGGGGGTTAGACGAGCAGTACTTC.